This entry lists 31 T cell receptor beta chains sequenced from one sample in a study of T cells in Graves' hyperthyroidism and ophthalmopathy. From RNA transcripts, TCR beta CDR3 regions were amplified. First-round RT-PCR of the TCR CDR3 relied on the HTBI primer set. MiXCR, applied by TCRdb to the multiplex PCR reads, yields one record per CDR3 protein. Of about 400,000 distinct CDR3 sequences in the sample, around 25% were seen once. Specimen: blood. Receptor source: a man aged 50 or older with Graves' hyperthyroidism.

This clonotype occurred a few times. The chain links TRBV20-1 to TRBJ2-7; 10 nucleotides agree with TRBD2. The CDR3 totals 15 residues. Trimming took 3 bases from V and 4 from J; bases not matched to a gene: 9. Germline V gene data show CDR1 as DFQATT and CDR2 as SNEGSKA (reference sequence). The CDR3 DNA reads as TGCAGTGCTAGTCCACGCACTAGCGGGACTTACGAGCAGTACTTC. Translation: CSASPRTSGTYEQYF.

V usage is TRBV20-1 and J usage is TRBJ2-5, with D maybe TRBD1 (5 bases). Deletions cut 6 bases from V and 5 bases from J, with 25 bases between. The CDR3 covers 16 residues. CDR1 DFQATT and CDR2 SNEGSKA come from the germline V gene (reference sequence). For the CDR3, the DNA is TGCAGTGCGGGGCCCAGGGAAGGTAGACTGGAGGAGACCCAGTACTTC. Amino acids: CSAGPREGRLEETQYF.

This clonotype was observed a handful of times. This rearrangement joins TRBV6-1 to TRBJ1-1; D remains ambiguous. This CDR3 region has 14 residues. V was trimmed by 6 bases and J by 10 bases, leaving 21 bases between them. Per the germline V gene, CDR1 is MNHNS and CDR2 is SASEGT. CDR3 in amino acids: CASSSIRGSPGAFF. CDR3 nucleotides: TGTGCCAGCAGCTCAATCCGGGGTTCCCCGGGAGCTTTCTTT.

This clonotype was counted ten times or more. This chain uses TRBV11-2 with TRBJ2-1; 11 bases fit TRBD2. Germline CDR1 SGHAT, CDR2 FQNNGV. After removal of 4 bases from V and 7 bases from J, the junction contained 9 bases not matched to a gene. CDR3 size: 16 residues. CDR3 in DNA: TGTGCCAGCAGCTACCAACTAGCGGGAGCGGGAAATGAGCAGTTCTTC. This encodes CASSYQLAGAGNEQFF.

The chain uses TRBV6-1 and TRBJ2-1, with 7 bases fitting TRBD1. The germline V gene has CDR1 MNHNS and CDR2 SASEGT. This CDR3 contains 13 residues. The V and J ends lost 10 bases and 3 bases, in that order; junction bases with no gene match: 6. The CDR3 region is CAIDRVYYNEQFF. CDR3 nucleotide sequence: TGTGCCATCGACAGGGTTTACTACAATGAGCAGTTCTTC.

The chain joins TRBV5-4 to TRBJ2-1; no definite D call. The CDR3 runs to 13 residues. The V and J ends lost 0 bases and 6 bases respectively, with 7 bases between them. In germline, CDR1 is SGHNT, CDR2 YYREEE (reference sequence). CDR3 coding DNA: TGTGCCAGCAGCTTGGATCGACTCAATGAGCAGTTCTTC. Translated: CASSLDRLNEQFF.

This clonotype was counted at least ten times. J is TRBJ2-7 and V is TRBV6-1, with TRBD1 matching 7 bases. Germline assignment: CDR1 MNHNS and CDR2 SASEGT. The CDR3 sequence is 16 residues long. V shed 10 bases and J 1 base; nucleotides not matched to a gene: 16. CDR3 amino acids: CATRGGSGILSYEQYF. The CDR3 DNA sequence: TGTGCCACACGAGGGGGCTCGGGGATACTATCCTACGAGCAGTACTTC.

This clonotype was counted between two and nine times. This chain links TRBV6-1 with TRBJ1-2; perhaps TRBD1 as D (5 bases). CDR1 and CDR2 (germline): MNHNS, SASEGT. This CDR3 comprises 14 residues. Trimming shortened V by 6 bases and J by 8 bases, and 19 bases separated the two germline ends. CDR3 bases: TGTGCCAGCAGAGGGGAACCGGGACTTGGAGGCTACACCTTC. Translating gives CASRGEPGLGGYTF.

This clonotype has at least ten counts. The chain recombines TRBV11-3 with TRBJ2-3; 7 bases agree with TRBD2. The V gene end was trimmed by 6 bases and the J gene end by 4 bases; junction bases not matched to a gene: 16. This CDR3 is built from 17 residues. Per the germline V gene, CDR1 is SGHNT and CDR2 is YENEEA. This CDR3 reads CASRGIAGPKGADTQYF. CDR3 sequence (DNA): TGTGCCAGCAGAGGCATAGCGGGTCCCAAGGGTGCAGATACGCAGTATTTT.

This clonotype was counted a few times. The rearrangement joins TRBV28 to TRBJ2-1, with 10 bases lining up with TRBD2. CDR1 is MDHEN, CDR2 SYDVKM, per germline. The CDR3 spans 19 residues. Unmatched junction bases numbered 17, after V lost 5 bases and J lost 4 bases. As DNA, the CDR3 is TGTGCCAGCAGTCGCAAAAATTTAGCGGGAGGTAGTATTTACAATGAGCAGTTCTTC. It yields the protein CASSRKNLAGGSIYNEQFF. The whole variable domain, remainder taken from reference TRBV28 and TRBJ2-1, is DVKVTQSSRYLVKRTGEKVFLECVQDMDHENMFWYRQDPGLGLRLIYFSYDVKMKEKGDIPEGYSVSREKKERFSLILESASTNQTSMYLCASSRKNLAGGSIYNEQFFGPGTRLTVL.

The chain uses TRBV25-1 and TRBJ1-1; D is undetermined. Deletions cut 6 bases from V and 8 bases from J, with 13 bases between. This CDR3 spans 12 amino acids. CDR1 is MGHDK and CDR2 is SYGVNS in the germline V gene. The chain's CDR3 is CASRVGVSEAFF. As DNA, the CDR3 is TGTGCCAGCAGAGTCGGGGTCTCGGAAGCTTTCTTT.

There are a few counts of this clonotype. V usage is TRBV12-3 or TRBV12-4 and J usage is TRBJ2-7; TRBD1 might be the D (5 bases). V lost 5 bases, J lost 1 base, and 15 bases lay in between. The CDR3 totals 15 residues. CDR3: CASSHLSTVSYEQYF. The CDR3 nucleotides are TGTGCCAGCAGTCACCTTTCGACAGTATCCTACGAGCAGTACTTC.

This clonotype was counted only a few times. The genes are TRBV12-3 or TRBV12-4 and TRBJ2-1; TRBD1 aligns across 12 bases. Trimming removed 6 bases from V and 6 bases from J; junction bases left unmatched: 9. This CDR3 has 16 residues. CDR3: CASRSFGTGGRNEQFF. Written as DNA, the CDR3 is TGTGCCAGCAGGAGTTTCGGGACAGGGGGCCGCAATGAGCAGTTCTTC.

V usage is TRBV11-1 and J usage is TRBJ1-1; D unclear. Looked up from germline, CDR1 is SGHAT and CDR2 is FQDESV (reference sequence). The CDR3 has 13 residues. Trimming removed 1 base at V and 6 bases at J, with 9 bases between. The CDR3 coding sequence is TGTGCCAGCAGCTTAGTAGAGGGTTCTGAAGCTTTCTTT. This gives the protein CASSLVEGSEAFF.

To note about this clonotype: The junction departs from germline at one end; a sequencing error may be responsible. This rearrangement joins TRBV9 to TRBJ2-7, with D maybe TRBD1 (5 bases). The CDR3 totals 15 residues. The germline CDR1 and CDR2 sequences are SGDLS and YYNGEE. Here the CDR3 reads CASSVGQGVGYGQYF. CDR3 sequence (DNA): TGTGCCAGCAGCGTAGGGCAGGGCGTGGGGTACGGGCAGTACTTC.

The chain combines TRBV15 with TRBJ1-5, with a tentative D call TRBD1 (5 bases). Looked up from germline, CDR1 is LNHNV and CDR2 is YYDKDF (reference sequence). Trimming removed 5 bases at V and 1 base at J, with 18 bases between. The length of the CDR3 is 17 residues. The CDR3 here is CATSAVFRASSNQPQHF. CDR3 nucleotides: TGTGCCACCAGCGCAGTCTTCAGGGCTTCAAGCAATCAGCCCCAGCATTTT.

This clonotype was observed a few times. V usage is TRBV20-1 and J usage is TRBJ2-7, with 11 bases fitting TRBD2. Per germline, CDR1 DFQATT and CDR2 SNEGSKA (reference sequence). The V segment lost 6 bases and the J segment 3 bases; nucleotides outside the gene matches: 10. The CDR3 loop spans 15 amino acids. The CDR3 reads CSAPSTSGAFYEQYF. In DNA form, the CDR3 reads TGCAGTGCCCCTTCGACTAGCGGGGCTTTCTACGAGCAGTACTTC.

In this sample, this clonotype turned up once. The gene calls are TRBV9 and TRBJ1-4; D remains unclear. The germline V gene has CDR1 SGDLS and CDR2 YYNGEE. The length of the CDR3 is 15 residues. The germline V and J ends were trimmed by 4 bases and 0 bases, with 10 bases remaining between them. DNA for the CDR3: TGTGCCAGCAGCTTTTCGTCGTCAACTAATGAAAAACTGTTTTTT. It encodes CASSFSSSTNEKLFF.

This clonotype was detected only a few times. The rearrangement uses TRBV11-2 and TRBJ1-3, with D tentatively TRBD1 (5 bases). V gave up 4 bases and J gave up 4 bases, with 11 bases separating them. Per germline, CDR1 SGHAT and CDR2 FQNNGV. CDR3 length: 14 residues. The chain's CDR3 is CASSSWGDGNTIYF. As DNA, the CDR3 is TGTGCCAGCAGCTCGTGGGGGGACGGAAACACCATATATTTT.

The chain is built from TRBV6-5 and TRBJ2-5, with TRBD2 matching 10 bases. CDR3 size: 14 residues. V shed 4 bases and J 4 bases; nucleotides not matched to a gene: 3. From germline, CDR1 is MNHEY and CDR2 SVGAGI. CDR3 bases: TGTGCCAGCAGTTCTAGCGGGAGTTTAGAGACCCAGTACTTC. Protein product: CASSSSGSLETQYF.

The J gene is TRBJ2-1, the V gene TRBV24-1; TRBD2 agrees at 9 bases. CDR1 and CDR2 from the germline V gene are KGHDR and SFDVKD. The CDR3 has 15 residues. V shed 3 bases, J shed 7 bases, and the junction held 6 bases outside the gene matches. The CDR3 sequence: CATSDTSGPLNEQFF. CDR3 in DNA: TGTGCCACCAGTGATACTAGCGGGCCCTTAAATGAGCAGTTCTTC.

This clonotype was seen at least ten times. This chain links TRBV28 with TRBJ2-7, with D unresolved. The CDR3 has 11 residues. Germline-derived CDR1 and CDR2 are MDHEN and SYDVKM. The ends were cut back, 5 bases at V and 6 bases at J, with 8 bases in the middle. The CDR3 protein is CASSPLLEQYF. Written as DNA, the CDR3 is TGTGCCAGCAGTCCACTCCTCGAGCAGTACTTC.

This clonotype was seen a few times. The genes are TRBV5-6 and TRBJ1-2; possibly TRBD1 for D (5 bases). CDR1 and CDR2 from the germline V gene are SGHDT and YYEEEE. The CDR3 has 13 residues. Trimming removed 3 bases from V and 6 bases from J, with 12 bases in between. DNA of the CDR3: TGTGCCAGCAGCTCTACAGGAGGCCATGGCTACACCTTC. Amino acids: CASSSTGGHGYTF.

The chain uses TRBV7-8 and TRBJ1-5, with TRBD1 matching 9 bases. Germline loops: CDR1 SGHVS, CDR2 FQNEAQ. The CDR3 has 15 amino acids. Trimming removed 5 bases from V and 6 bases from J; junction bases left unmatched: 8. The CDR3 protein is CASSRDRVKRQPQHF. DNA of the CDR3: TGTGCCAGCAGCCGGGACAGGGTAAAACGTCAGCCCCAGCATTTT.

The chain uses TRBV3-1 and TRBJ2-1, with 11 bases lining up with TRBD2. CDR3 length equals 19 residues. The V and J ends lost 4 bases and 0 bases, in that order; junction bases with no gene match: 11. Germline lookup yields CDR1 LGHDT and CDR2 YNNKEL (reference sequence). The CDR3 sequence is CASSRLTSGRSSSYNEQFF. The CDR3 nucleotides read TGTGCCAGCAGCCGCCTCACTAGCGGGAGAAGCAGCTCCTACAATGAGCAGTTCTTC.

This clonotype was observed many times. V and J are TRBV7-3 and TRBJ2-1; 14 positions agree with TRBD2. The germline gives CDR1 SGHTA, CDR2 FQGTGA. The CDR3 is 18 amino acids. The J segment lost 3 bases and the V segment lost 5 bases, leaving 9 bases of the junction unmatched. CDR3 sequence (DNA): TGTGCCAGCAGCAGCCCGGGACTAGCGGGAGCAAGCTACAATGAGCAGTTCTTC. It specifies CASSSPGLAGASYNEQFF. The full variable domain, with the rest looked up from reference TRBV7-3 and TRBJ2-1, is GAGVSQTPSNKVTEKGKYVELRCDPISGHTALYWYRQSLGQGPEFLIYFQGTGAADDSGLPNDRFFAVRPEGSVSTLKIQRTERGDSAVYLCASSSPGLAGASYNEQFFGPGTRLTVL.

This clonotype has at least ten counts. The V gene is TRBV11-3, the J gene TRBJ2-3; 8 nucleotides line up with TRBD2. Germline V gene lookup returns CDR1 SGHNT and CDR2 YENEEA. Trimming at V came to 1 base and at J to 2 bases, leaving 5 bases not matched to a gene. The CDR3 consists of 16 residues. For the CDR3, the DNA is TGTGCCAGCAGCTTAGGGCTAGCGGGCAACACAGATACGCAGTATTTT. Amino acids: CASSLGLAGNTDTQYF.

This clonotype was seen at least ten times. The V gene is TRBV29-1, the J gene TRBJ1-1; maybe TRBD1 (6 bases). V lost 7 bases to trimming and J lost 1 base, with 10 bases between them. CDR1 SQVTM and CDR2 ANQGSEA come from the germline V gene. This CDR3 has 12 amino acids. The CDR3 DNA follows: TGCAGCGCCTCGGACAGGAACACTGAAGCTTTCTTT. Protein: CSASDRNTEAFF.

The genes are TRBV29-1 and TRBJ2-3, with 7 bases aligning to TRBD2. The germline gives CDR1 SQVTM, CDR2 ANQGSEA. Trimming at V came to 0 bases and at J to 5 bases, leaving 11 bases not matched to a gene. The CDR3 length is 16 residues. CDR3 residues: CSVEDLSGMAQDTQYF. In DNA form, the CDR3 reads TGCAGCGTTGAAGATCTGAGCGGGATGGCACAAGATACGCAGTATTTT.

The V and J genes are TRBV7-9 and TRBJ1-1; a weak D match, TRBD1 (5 bases). This CDR3 spans 13 amino acids. V lost 8 bases, J lost 5 bases, and 15 bases lay in between. CDR1 is SEHNR, CDR2 FQNEAQ, per germline (reference sequence). The CDR3 coding sequence is TGTGCCAGCTGGCGGGGGAGAGTGACTGAAGCTTTCTTT. Translated, it gives CASWRGRVTEAFF.

The sample holds a few counts of this clonotype. The V gene is TRBV13, the J gene TRBJ2-7; maybe TRBD1 (6 bases). The CDR3 is 14 amino acids. In germline, CDR1 is PRHDT, CDR2 FYEKMQ (reference sequence). Trimming removed 6 bases at V and 6 bases at J, with 18 bases between. CDR3 DNA: TGTGCCAGCAGGTTGGCAGGGACAAAATCCGAGCAGTACTTC. Residues: CASRLAGTKSEQYF.